The source of this T cell receptor beta chain is a study of graft-versus-host responses after intestinal transplantation. Overall study: Once they had received anti-thymocyte globulin induction, all recipients took tacrolimus and steroids for about three years.

Libraries were prepared by immunoSEQ multiplex PCR; TCRdb keeps only in-frame clonotypes and omits some of them. The table includes over 80,000 clones, 91% detected once. The CDR3 is made up of 14 amino acids. CDR1 SGHRS and CDR2 YFSETQ come from the germline V gene. Trimming took 0 bases from V and 2 from J, leaving 8 bases between them. Notes on the study in general: Maximum circulating GvH clone levels tracked with early post-transplant HvG decreases. When patients had graft-donor T cell macrochimerism, their allografts held high graft-versus-host to host-versus-graft clonal ratios. GvH clones appeared in recipient marrow, some first in ileum or blood.

With respect to this clone: Its cognate antigen is unknown.

Source: unstimulated CD4+ T cells sorted from spleen or lymph node cells, taken before transplant. The chain uses TRBV5-1 and TRBJ2-5, with D hard to call. The sequence was collected from a human donor who was the organ donor for an intestinal transplant. CDR3 in amino acids: CASSLASGQETQYF. In nucleotides, the CDR3 is TGCGCCAGCAGCTTGGCCTCCGGTCAAGAGACCCAGTACTTC.